A single sample is the source of the 28 T cell receptor beta chains below, sequenced in a study of cytotoxic CD8 clonotypes in ibrutinib-treated CLL (dated by TCRdb to about 2021). The method was the immunoSEQ multiplex PCR assay. Here the immuneACCESS table is served through TCRdb, limited to in-frame sequences with V and J called. Missing clones are a known gap in these copies; in checked studies unresolved V genes cover under half, and the rest lacks a known reason. This sample is represented by more than 110,000 clones; around 80% of them were singletons. Clones ranked in the top ten supply 6% to 9.5% of the sample. The material was PBMCs, obtained after 36 months of ibrutinib treatment. Source of these receptors: a human donor with chronic lymphocytic leukemia.

The chain links TRBV5-1 to TRBJ2-3; D call uncertain. Germline loops: CDR1 SGHRS, CDR2 YFSETQ. The CDR3 totals 13 residues. V dropped 8 bases and J dropped 6 bases, with 16 bases sitting between them. CDR3 bases: TGCGCCAGTAGGAAAACTGGTGGCGATACGCAGTATTTT. As protein: CASRKTGGDTQYF.

The rearrangement links TRBV28 to TRBJ2-7, with D tentatively TRBD1 (6 bases). Germline loops: CDR1 MDHEN, CDR2 SYDVKM. The CDR3 is 15 amino acids. V lost 5 bases to trimming and J lost 5 bases, with 19 bases between them. CDR3 DNA: TGTGCCAGCAGTCCCCCCTACAGGGTTTCCCACGAGCAGTACTTC. Its translation is CASSPPYRVSHEQYF.

The V call is TRBV29-1, the J call TRBJ1-5, with D unclear. CDR1 is SQVTM, CDR2 ANQGSEA, per germline. This CDR3 has 13 residues. V was cut by 4 bases and J by 5 bases, with 12 bases left in between. CDR3 sequence reads: CSVAPDSHQPQHF. The CDR3 DNA sequence: TGCAGCGTTGCCCCCGATTCCCATCAGCCCCAGCATTTT.

V gene TRBV27 combines with J gene TRBJ2-7; 9 bases are shared with TRBD1. Germline CDR1 is MNHEY and CDR2 is SMNVEV (reference sequence). Trimming cost V 2 bases and J 3 bases; bases outside gene matches: 5. The CDR3 covers 15 residues. Here the CDR3 reads CASSLKRGQGYEQYF. DNA for the CDR3: TGTGCCAGCAGTTTAAAAAGGGGACAGGGCTACGAGCAGTACTTC.

V gene TRBV25-1 combines with J gene TRBJ2-1; TRBD2 matches at 8 bases. This CDR3 spans 16 amino acids. Germline loops: CDR1 MGHDK, CDR2 SYGVNS. The junction had 14 bases not matched to a gene; V was cut back by 4 bases and J by 9 bases. CDR3 in DNA: TGTGCCAGCAGTGCGGGCGTGAGCGGGGGTCACGTTGAGCAGTTCTTC. It specifies CASSAGVSGGHVEQFF.

This chain joins TRBV9 and TRBJ2-6; a possible D gene is TRBD2 (5 bases). CDR3 length equals 15 residues. From germline, CDR1 is SGDLS and CDR2 YYNGEE. V dropped 3 bases and J dropped 0 bases, with 7 bases sitting between them. The DNA of the CDR3 is TGTGCCAGCAGCGGAGGAGGCTCTGGGGCCAACGTCCTGACTTTC. This sequence encodes CASSGGGSGANVLTF.

This chain joins TRBV29-1 and TRBJ1-1; D is unclear. The CDR3 runs to 12 residues. The germline V gene encodes CDR1 SQVTM and CDR2 ANQGSEA. The V and J ends lost 4 bases and 2 bases respectively, with 8 bases between them. The CDR3 loop reads CSVVSANTEAFF. CDR3 in DNA: TGCAGCGTTGTTTCAGCCAACACTGAAGCTTTCTTT.

The gene calls are TRBV5-1 and TRBJ1-2; D is unclear. Trimming removed 2 bases at V and 3 bases at J, with 14 bases between. The V gene's germline CDR1 is SGHRS and CDR2 YFSETQ. The CDR3 has 15 amino acids. CDR3 sequence (DNA): TGCGCCAGCAGCTTCCACCCCAGCGGGGACTATGGCTACACCTTC. Translated, it gives CASSFHPSGDYGYTF. Full variable domain (rest looked up from reference TRBV5-1 and TRBJ1-2): KAGVTQTPRYLIKTRGQQVTLSCSPISGHRSVSWYQQTPGQGLQFLFEYFSETQRNKGNFPGRFSGRQFSNSRSEMNVSTLELGDSALYLCASSFHPSGDYGYTFGSGTRLTVV.

The V gene is TRBV5-6, the J gene TRBJ2-7; D is unresolved. Germline lookup yields CDR1 SGHDT and CDR2 YYEEEE. V was cut by 0 bases and J by 2 bases, with 9 bases left in between. This CDR3 spans 14 amino acids. CDR3 region: CASSLVQATYEQYF. In nucleotides, the CDR3 is TGTGCCAGCAGCTTGGTCCAGGCAACCTACGAGCAGTACTTC. The complete variable domain, with remaining parts taken from reference TRBV5-6 and TRBJ2-7, reads DAGVTQSPTHLIKTRGQQVTLRCSPKSGHDTVSWYQQALGQGPQFIFQYYEEEERQRGNFPDRFSGHQFPNYSSELNVNALLLGDSALYLCASSLVQATYEQYFGPGTRLTVT.

V gene TRBV4-2 combines with J gene TRBJ1-2; the D gene is possibly TRBD1 (5 bases). Looked up from germline, CDR1 is LGHNA and CDR2 is YNFKEQ. V was clipped by 2 bases and J by 1 base, with 17 bases between them. This CDR3 comprises 17 residues. The CDR3 sequence: CASSQNRISGINYGYTF. CDR3 nucleotide sequence: TGTGCCAGCAGCCAAAACAGGATCTCGGGGATTAACTATGGCTACACCTTC.

The V and J genes are TRBV20-1 and TRBJ2-7; possibly TRBD2 for D (6 bases). Germline CDR1 DFQATT, CDR2 SNEGSKA (reference sequence). Trimming stripped 3 bases from V and 4 bases from J, with 7 bases between. The CDR3 runs 11 residues. DNA of the CDR3: TGCAGTGCTAGGGAGGGGTACGAGCAGTACTTC. As protein: CSAREGYEQYF.

The chain recombines TRBV2 with TRBJ2-6; a weak D match, TRBD2 (7 bases). Germline CDR1 SNHLY, CDR2 FYNNEI. The CDR3 loop spans 16 amino acids. Trimming shortened V by 10 bases and J by 2 bases, and 18 bases separated the two germline ends. The CDR3 sequence is CAKNRVSGAGANVLTF. The CDR3 DNA is TGTGCCAAAAACAGGGTCAGCGGGGCTGGGGCCAACGTCCTGACTTTC.

This clone appeared a few times. The rearrangement uses TRBV5-1 and TRBJ1-3, with 7 bases that match TRBD1. V shed 4 bases and J 1 base; nucleotides not matched to a gene: 8. The CDR3 totals 16 residues. The V gene's germline CDR1 is SGHRS and CDR2 YFSETQ. The CDR3 protein is CASSPGQERSGNTIYF. The CDR3 DNA reads TGCGCCAGCAGCCCAGGACAGGAGAGATCTGGAAACACCATATATTTT.

The chain has TRBV5-1 and TRBJ1-2; D is unresolved. CDR3 size: 12 residues. Germline CDR1 is SGHRS and CDR2 is YFSETQ. V lost 0 bases to trimming and J lost 8 bases, with 8 bases between them. The CDR3 DNA reads TGCGCCAGCAGCTTGGATAGGCGAGGCTACACCTTC. Translated, it gives CASSLDRRGYTF.

The rearrangement joins TRBV18 to TRBJ1-5, with TRBD1 matching over 8 bases. Germline CDR1 is KGHSH and CDR2 is LQKENI. V dropped 0 bases and J dropped 6; count of bases not matched to a gene: 13. The CDR3 has 18 amino acids. The CDR3 DNA reads TGTGCCAGCTCACCACCGGCCCCAATGACAGGGGTCGGTCAGCCCCAGCATTTT. This gives the protein CASSPPAPMTGVGQPQHF.

The V and J genes are TRBV27 and TRBJ2-5; perhaps TRBD1 as D (6 bases). This CDR3 is 13 amino acids long. Germline CDR1 and CDR2: MNHEY and SMNVEV (reference sequence). V was shortened by 3 bases and J by 5 bases, with 10 bases between the two germline ends. The CDR3 coding sequence is TGTGCCAGCAGTTTTACAGGGTGGGAGACCCAGTACTTC. This gives the protein CASSFTGWETQYF.

The chain links TRBV28 to TRBJ2-7; possibly TRBD1 or TRBD2 for D (5 bases each). The length of the CDR3 is 17 residues. The ends were cut back, 5 bases at V and 0 bases at J, with 20 bases in the middle. Germline V lookup: CDR1 MDHEN, CDR2 SYDVKM. The CDR3 protein is CASSNAGGPGSSYEQYF. CDR3 DNA: TGTGCCAGCAGTAACGCAGGCGGGCCAGGGAGCTCCTACGAGCAGTACTTC.

The V gene is TRBV11-2, the J gene TRBJ2-5; 10 nucleotides line up with TRBD2. Unmatched junction bases numbered 13, after V lost 4 bases and J lost 5 bases. The CDR3 extends over 17 amino acids. Germline V gene lookup returns CDR1 SGHAT and CDR2 FQNNGV. CDR3 loop: CASSSSPGTSVGETQYF. The DNA of the CDR3 is TGTGCCAGCAGCTCTTCACCCGGGACTAGCGTTGGGGAGACCCAGTACTTC.

V and J are TRBV6-6 and TRBJ1-3; D is possibly TRBD1 (5 bases). The germline V gene encodes CDR1 MNHNY and CDR2 SVGAGI (reference sequence). This CDR3 has 13 amino acids. V was shortened by 6 bases and J by 0 bases, with 6 bases between the two germline ends. The CDR3 nucleotides are TGTGCCAGCAGAACAGGCTCTGGAAACACCATATATTTT. This sequence encodes CASRTGSGNTIYF.

This chain joins TRBV15 and TRBJ1-1; D possibly corresponds to TRBD1 (5 bases). Trimming took 5 bases from V and 0 from J, leaving 10 bases between them. CDR1 and CDR2 from the germline V gene are LNHNV and YYDKDF (reference sequence). The CDR3 sequence is 14 residues long. The DNA for the CDR3 is TGTGCCACCAGCTGGGGACGGCTGAACACTGAAGCTTTCTTT. It translates to CATSWGRLNTEAFF.

In its sample, this clone was seen a few times. The genes are TRBV11-2 and TRBJ2-7; D is tentatively TRBD1 or TRBD2 (6 bases each). Germline-derived CDR1 and CDR2 are SGHAT and FQNNGV. The CDR3 is made up of 15 amino acids. Trimming left V 10 bases short and J 3 bases short, with 22 bases between. The CDR3 is CATEGRRGRIYEQYF. In DNA, the CDR3 is TGTGCCACCGAGGGTCGACGGGGGCGAATCTACGAGCAGTACTTC.

The rearrangement joins TRBV5-4 to TRBJ2-1, with TRBD2 matching 10 bases. V was pared by 4 bases and J by 9 bases, with 16 bases of the junction left unmatched. The V gene's germline CDR1 is SGHNT and CDR2 YYREEE (reference sequence). The length of the CDR3 is 17 residues. The CDR3 bases are TGTGCCAGCAGCCACATCCGGTCTAGCGGGAGAATCGGTGAGCAGTTCTTC. Translation: CASSHIRSSGRIGEQFF.

The chain couples TRBV7-6 to TRBJ2-3; TRBD2 agrees at 8 bases. The CDR3 runs 16 residues. Germline V CDR1 and CDR2: SGHVS, FNYEAQ. V trimming: 3 bases; J trimming: 1 base; junction bases outside the gene matches: 6. The CDR3 region is CASSFMRGAGTDTQYF. For the CDR3, the DNA is TGTGCCAGCAGCTTTATGCGGGGGGCAGGCACAGATACGCAGTATTTT.

V gene TRBV4-1 combines with J gene TRBJ2-2, with 14 bases lining up with TRBD2. From germline, CDR1 is MGHRA and CDR2 YSYEKL. With 5 bases clipped from V and 3 bases from J, the junction kept 8 bases outside the gene matches. This CDR3 contains 18 residues. CDR3 amino acids: CASSEGTSGSLDTGELFF. The CDR3 DNA reads as TGCGCCAGCAGCGAAGGGACTAGCGGGAGCCTTGACACCGGGGAGCTGTTTTTT.

The chain is built from TRBV6-5 and TRBJ1-1, with no clear D. CDR1 is MNHEY, CDR2 SVGAGI, per germline. CDR3 size: 11 residues. Trimming cost V 8 bases and J 7 bases, with 11 bases left between them. The CDR3 nucleotides are TGTGCCAGCGGAGGGTACGGTGAAGCTTTCTTT. Protein sequence: CASGGYGEAFF.

The rearrangement joins TRBV7-8 to TRBJ1-4; TRBD1 aligns across 10 bases. This CDR3 region has 15 residues. In germline, CDR1 is SGHVS, CDR2 FQNEAQ. The J segment lost 7 bases and the V segment lost 4 bases, leaving 6 bases of the junction unmatched. The CDR3, as DNA: TGTGCCAGCAGCTCGGGACAGGGGAACGGTGAAAAACTGTTTTTT. Protein product: CASSSGQGNGEKLFF.

This clone has only a few counts. V is TRBV19 and J is TRBJ2-7; D uncertain. The CDR3 spans 13 residues. V lost 3 bases and J lost 0, with 6 bases in between. The germline CDR1 and CDR2 sequences are LNHDA and SQIVND (reference sequence). The CDR3: CASSMIGSYEQYF. CDR3 in DNA: TGTGCCAGTAGTATGATTGGCTCCTACGAGCAGTACTTC.

This chain joins TRBV10-3 and TRBJ2-1; D not resolved. V lost 4 bases and J lost 9, with 10 bases in between. This CDR3 contains 12 residues. Germline CDR1 and CDR2: ENHRY and SYGVKD. CDR3 sequence (DNA): TGTGCCATCAGTGGCTATCTGAGTGAGCAGTTCTTC. The encoded protein is CAISGYLSEQFF.